Below, 21 T cell receptor beta chains from the same sample are listed, as sequenced in a study of low-dose radiotherapy and immunotherapy resistance in tumors. The time point denotes: after trial treatment. The treatment denotes: LDRT plus nivolumab, ipilimumab, low-dose cyclophosphamide and aspirin (RACIN trial). Alpha- and beta-chain coverage of first-strand cDNA came from TRAV- and TRBV-specific primers. Amplification of TCRs used a constant-region primer and V-primer adapter for roughly 22 PCR cycles. MiXCR was run by TCRdb on the reads, yielding one entry per CDR3 protein. The table includes 39,000 or so distinct CDR3 sequences, around 20% detected once. The material sequenced was PBMCs, taken after low-dose radiotherapy plus immunotherapy. Source of these receptors: a female donor with ovarian cancer.

This clonotype appeared many times. The chain couples TRBV7-8 to TRBJ2-2; 7 bases line up with TRBD2. The CDR3 is 15 amino acids. The germline V gene encodes CDR1 SGHVS and CDR2 FQNEAQ. The ends lost 5 bases at V and 12 bases at J; junction bases unmatched: 15. CDR3 bases: TGTGCCAGCAGCCCCTTTGAGGGAGGGCCGTGGAAGCTGTTTTTT. This translates into CASSPFEGGPWKLFF. Using reference TRBV7-8 and TRBJ2-2 for the parts outside the CDR3, the full variable domain is GAGVSQSPRYKVAKRGQDVALRCDPISGHVSLFWYQQALGQGPEFLTYFQNEAQLDKSGLPSDRFFAERPEGSVSTLKIQRTQQEDSAVYLCASSPFEGGPWKLFFGEGSRLTVL.

This clonotype was counted at least ten times. The V gene is TRBV20-1, the J gene TRBJ1-2, with TRBD1 identical over 7 bases. This CDR3 contains 15 residues. Per germline, CDR1 DFQATT and CDR2 SNEGSKA (reference sequence). The J segment lost 4 bases and the V segment lost 0 bases, leaving 8 bases of the junction unmatched. The CDR3 bases are TGCAGTGCTAGAGACCCCTCGGGACAGCGCTATGGCTACACCTTC. It encodes CSARDPSGQRYGYTF.

As to this clonotype: A far larger clone differs by one base, so this is likely a read error. The chain joins TRBV29-1 to TRBJ2-1; 7 bases match TRBD2. With 0 bases clipped from V and 13 bases from J, the junction kept 15 bases outside the gene matches. CDR1 is SQVTM, CDR2 ANQGSEA, per germline. The CDR3 is 15 amino acids. Here the CDR3 DNA reads TGCAGCGTTGAAGAACTTCAAAAGGGAGGGGAGACCCAGTTCTTC. It yields the protein CSVEELQKGGETQFF.

This clonotype was observed many times. The V gene is TRBV12-3 or TRBV12-4, the J gene TRBJ2-1, with D possibly being TRBD2 (7 bases). The CDR3 is made up of 13 amino acids. Trimming stripped 6 bases from V and 5 bases from J, with 11 bases between. The CDR3 sequence is CASRGRGNNEQFF. Here the CDR3 DNA reads TGTGCCAGCAGGGGGAGGGGGAACAATGAGCAGTTCTTC.

This clonotype was observed at least ten times. V and J are TRBV2 and TRBJ1-6; D is undetermined. CDR1 and CDR2 (germline): SNHLY, FYNNEI. Trimming shortened V by 4 bases and J by 4 bases, and 8 bases separated the two germline ends. The CDR3 has 14 residues. The CDR3 DNA reads TGTGCCAGCAGTGTTAGGGATTATAATTCACCCCTCCACTTT. It is translated as CASSVRDYNSPLHF.

Note on this clonotype: A read error likely explains this, since a far larger clone differs by one base. The V gene is TRBV28, the J gene TRBJ2-7; TRBD1 is a possible D gene (5 bases). This CDR3 is 13 amino acids long. The ends were cut back, 4 bases at V and 0 bases at J, with 7 bases in the middle. Germline V gene sequence: CDR1 MDHEN, CDR2 SYDVKM. The CDR3 coding sequence is TGTGCCAGCAGTTCCGACAGCTCCTACGAGCAGTACTTC. Encoded protein: CASSSDSSYEQYF.

This clonotype occurred many times. This chain links TRBV27 with TRBJ2-5; tentatively, D is TRBD1 (5 bases). Per the germline V gene, CDR1 is MNHEY and CDR2 is SMNVEV (reference sequence). The CDR3 has 16 residues. Trimming left V 5 bases short and J 0 bases short, with 16 bases between. CDR3 sequence: CASSPASRQYQETQYF. The DNA of the CDR3 is TGTGCCAGCAGTCCCGCGTCGAGACAGTACCAAGAGACCCAGTACTTC.

Ten or more counts support this clonotype. The rearrangement joins TRBV6-5 to TRBJ1-1; D may be TRBD1 (5 bases). CDR3 length equals 13 residues. Trimming left V 5 bases short and J 1 base short, with 8 bases between. Germline V lookup: CDR1 MNHEY, CDR2 SVGAGI. The CDR3 sequence: CASSTGWNTEAFF. In nucleotides, the CDR3 is TGTGCCAGCAGTACAGGCTGGAACACTGAAGCTTTCTTT.

There are many counts of this clonotype. V and J are TRBV12-3 or TRBV12-4 and TRBJ1-1; 7 bases map to TRBD1. The CDR3 loop spans 16 amino acids. V dropped 5 bases and J dropped 6; count of bases not matched to a gene: 15. The CDR3 here is CASSPTQLQGWAEAFF. The CDR3 nucleotides read TGTGCCAGCAGTCCGACCCAACTACAGGGGTGGGCTGAAGCTTTCTTT.

This clonotype was recorded at least ten times. The V and J genes are TRBV5-1 and TRBJ2-3; either TRBD1 or TRBD2 may fit D (5 bases each). The CDR3 is 14 residues long. Trimming pared 3 bases from V and 3 bases from J, leaving 11 bases between. The V gene's germline CDR1 is SGHRS and CDR2 YFSETQ. The CDR3: CASSSWDATDTQYF. CDR3 nucleotide sequence: TGCGCCAGCAGCTCCTGGGACGCTACAGATACGCAGTATTTT. The complete variable domain, with remaining parts taken from reference TRBV5-1 and TRBJ2-3, reads KAGVTQTPRYLIKTRGQQVTLSCSPISGHRSVSWYQQTPGQGLQFLFEYFSETQRNKGNFPGRFSGRQFSNSRSEMNVSTLELGDSALYLCASSSWDATDTQYFGPGTRLTVL.

This clonotype was recorded many times. The V gene is TRBV30, the J gene TRBJ1-5, with 8 bases fitting TRBD1. V was clipped by 2 bases and J by 1 base; unmatched bases: 4. From germline, CDR1 is GTSNPN and CDR2 SVGIG (reference sequence). This CDR3 is built from 15 residues. CDR3 residues: CAWSKQGGSNQPQHF. In DNA form, the CDR3 reads TGTGCCTGGAGTAAACAGGGGGGAAGCAATCAGCCCCAGCATTTT. Variable domain in full (rest from reference TRBV30 and TRBJ1-5): SQTIHQWPATLVQPVGSPLSLECTVEGTSNPNLYWYRQAAGRGLQLLFYSVGIGQISSEVPQNLSASRPQDRQFILSSKKLLLSDSGFYLCAWSKQGGSNQPQHFGDGTRLSIL.

The table lists this clonotype with many counts. V and J are TRBV2 and TRBJ2-1, with a weak D call TRBD1 (7 bases). CDR1 is SNHLY, CDR2 FYNNEI, per germline. The CDR3 spans 13 residues. Trimming left V 4 bases short and J 7 bases short, with 11 bases between. The CDR3 here is CASSATGRNEQFF. CDR3 in DNA: TGTGCCAGCAGTGCGACAGGGAGGAATGAGCAGTTCTTC.

This chain uses TRBV12-3 or TRBV12-4 with TRBJ2-1; 7 bases fit TRBD1. J was trimmed by 4 bases and V by 7 bases; bases with no gene match: 10. This CDR3 has 15 residues. The CDR3 bases are TGTGCCAGCACCCCCCAGGGGGAGAAGTACAATGAGCAGTTCTTC. This gives the protein CASTPQGEKYNEQFF.

This clonotype was seen at least ten times. The V gene is TRBV6-6, the J gene TRBJ2-3; 7 bases match TRBD1. Per germline, CDR1 MNHNY and CDR2 SVGAGI (reference sequence). The CDR3 runs 13 residues. The trim removed 6 bases at V and 10 bases at J, leaving 10 bases unmatched. DNA of the CDR3: TGTGCCAGCAGCTCCCAGGGGGAAGAAGCGCAGTATTTT. It codes for CASSSQGEEAQYF.

This clonotype was picked up many times. This sequence joins TRBV7-9 and TRBJ1-4, with a weak D call TRBD1 (6 bases). Trimming shortened V by 3 bases and J by 3 bases, and 11 bases separated the two germline ends. This CDR3 comprises 15 residues. Germline V gives CDR1 SEHNR, CDR2 FQNEAQ (reference sequence). The CDR3 sequence: CASSLGDRSNEKLFF. CDR3 nucleotide sequence: TGTGCCAGCAGCTTGGGCGACAGGTCTAATGAAAAACTGTTTTTT. The full variable domain, with the rest looked up from reference TRBV7-9 and TRBJ1-4, is DTGVSQNPRHKITKRGQNVTFRCDPISEHNRLYWYRQTLGQGPEFLTYFQNEAQLEKSRLLSDRFSAERPKGSFSTLEIQRTEQGDSAMYLCASSLGDRSNEKLFFGSGTQLSVL.

This clonotype was counted at least ten times. The gene calls are TRBV20-1 and TRBJ1-5; D ambiguous. The CDR3 has 16 residues. V was pared by 0 bases and J by 2 bases, with 14 bases between. Looked up from germline, CDR1 is DFQATT and CDR2 is SNEGSKA (reference sequence). The CDR3 DNA reads as TGCAGTGCTAGAGATCGGGCTATCGGGGGCAATCAGCCCCAGCATTTT. Its translation: CSARDRAIGGNQPQHF.

At least ten counts were recorded for this clonotype. CDR3: CAIRVSSQVNTGELFF. CDR3 in DNA: TGTGCCATCAGGGTATCCTCACAGGTTAACACCGGGGAGCTGTTTTTT. The genes are TRBV10-3 and TRBJ2-2, with TRBD1 as a possible D gene (5 bases). With 6 bases removed from V and 2 bases from J, the gap between germline ends came to 16 bases. The CDR3 length is 16 residues. Germline loops: CDR1 ENHRY, CDR2 SYGVKD.

This clonotype was counted ten times or more. The chain has TRBV23-1 and TRBJ1-4; perhaps TRBD1 as D (5 bases). TRBV23-1 is treated as an ORF (open reading frame) with a function not yet certain. The CDR3 is made up of 16 amino acids. Trimming removed 2 bases from V and 9 bases from J, with 19 bases in between. The CDR3 region has the DNA TGCGCCAGCAGTCAAGGGACTCGTTTACGGATGAAAAAACTGTTTTTT. Translating it yields CASSQGTRLRMKKLFF.

This clonotype was counted ten times or more. The V gene is TRBV19, the J gene TRBJ2-1; 9 bases line up with TRBD1. Germline CDR1 LNHDA, CDR2 SQIVND (reference sequence). This CDR3 has 14 residues. The junction had 7 bases not matched to a gene; V was cut back by 6 bases and J by 7 bases. Here the CDR3 reads CASSTGDRENEQFF. In nucleotides, the CDR3 is TGTGCCAGTAGCACAGGGGACAGGGAAAATGAGCAGTTCTTC.

This clonotype was found many times. The chain is built from TRBV6-1 and TRBJ1-4; TRBD1 agrees at 10 bases. The V gene end was trimmed by 7 bases and the J gene end by 7 bases; junction bases not matched to a gene: 6. Germline-derived CDR1 and CDR2 are MNHNS and SASEGT. CDR3 length: 14 amino acids. CDR3 region: CASTPGQGSEKLFF. The CDR3 DNA is TGTGCCAGCACCCCGGGACAGGGGAGTGAAAAACTGTTTTTT.

This clonotype appeared many times. The chain carries TRBV10-3 and TRBJ1-4, with D perhaps TRBD1 (5 bases). The CDR3 runs to 16 residues. The V gene's germline CDR1 is ENHRY and CDR2 SYGVKD. V was cut by 0 bases and J by 5 bases, with 13 bases left in between. The CDR3, as DNA: TGTGCCATCAGTGAGTCCCAGGGCCTAGGGAATGAAAAACTGTTTTTT. It is translated as CAISESQGLGNEKLFF.